This TCR beta chain originates from a study of T cell responses to AZD1222 COVID-19 vaccine. Broader study findings: There were vaccine-associated CD4 TCRs across spike, dominant at 160-218 and 743-854. All repertoire sampling was performed exclusively after the peak T cell response.

A word on this clone: The antigen remains unidentified.

Generated by immunoSEQ multiplex PCR, the TCRdb table keeps only in-frame clones and is missing some. The sample shows around 190,000 clones, around 92% of them seen only once. The germline gives CDR1 LGHNA, CDR2 YSLEER. The CDR3 totals 15 residues. Trimming took 0 bases from V and 7 from J, leaving 15 bases between them. This specimen was peripheral blood, taken on day 0 of AZD1222 vaccination. The source of this sequence is an adult in good health. The chain joins TRBV4-3 to TRBJ1-2, with D tentatively TRBD1 (5 bases). Here the CDR3 reads CASSQDEGRAGGYTF. For the CDR3, the DNA is TGCGCCAGCAGCCAAGATGAAGGCAGGGCGGGTGGCTACACCTTC.